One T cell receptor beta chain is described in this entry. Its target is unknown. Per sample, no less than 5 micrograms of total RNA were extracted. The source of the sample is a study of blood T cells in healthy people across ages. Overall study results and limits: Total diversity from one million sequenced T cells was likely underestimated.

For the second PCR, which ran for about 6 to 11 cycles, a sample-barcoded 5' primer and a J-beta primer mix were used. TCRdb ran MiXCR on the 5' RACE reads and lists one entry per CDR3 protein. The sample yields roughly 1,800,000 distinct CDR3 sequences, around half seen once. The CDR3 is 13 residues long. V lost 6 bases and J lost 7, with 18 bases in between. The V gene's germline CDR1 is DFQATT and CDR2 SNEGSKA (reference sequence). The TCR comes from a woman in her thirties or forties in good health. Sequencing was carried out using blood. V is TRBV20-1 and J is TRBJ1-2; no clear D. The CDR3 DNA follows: TGCAGTGCGAACCCCAGAGCCGCCGGTGGCTACACCTTC. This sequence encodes CSANPRAAGGYTF.